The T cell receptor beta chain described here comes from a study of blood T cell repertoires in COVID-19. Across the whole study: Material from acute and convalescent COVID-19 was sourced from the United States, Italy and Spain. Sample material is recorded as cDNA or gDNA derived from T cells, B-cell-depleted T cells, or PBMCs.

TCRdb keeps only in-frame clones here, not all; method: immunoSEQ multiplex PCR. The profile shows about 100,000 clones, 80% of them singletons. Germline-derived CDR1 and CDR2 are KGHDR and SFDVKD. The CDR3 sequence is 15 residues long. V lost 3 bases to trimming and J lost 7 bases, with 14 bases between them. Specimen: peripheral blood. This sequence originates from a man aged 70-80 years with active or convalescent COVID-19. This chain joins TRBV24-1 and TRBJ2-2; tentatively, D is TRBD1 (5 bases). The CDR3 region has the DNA TGTGCCACCAGTGATCCCCGCCCAGGGTTCGGGGAGCTGTTTTTT. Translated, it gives CATSDPRPGFGELFF.